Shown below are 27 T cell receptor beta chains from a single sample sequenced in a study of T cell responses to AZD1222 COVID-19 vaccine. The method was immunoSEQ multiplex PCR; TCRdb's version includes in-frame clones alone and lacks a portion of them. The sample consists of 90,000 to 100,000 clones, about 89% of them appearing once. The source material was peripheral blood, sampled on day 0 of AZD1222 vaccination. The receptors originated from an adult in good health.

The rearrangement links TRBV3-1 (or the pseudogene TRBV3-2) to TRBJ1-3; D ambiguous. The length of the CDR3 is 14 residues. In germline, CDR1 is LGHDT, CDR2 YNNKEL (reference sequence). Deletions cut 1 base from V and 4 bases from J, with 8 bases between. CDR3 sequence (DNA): TGTGCCAGCAGCCAAGGGGCCCAGGGAAACACCATATATTTT. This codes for CASSQGAQGNTIYF.

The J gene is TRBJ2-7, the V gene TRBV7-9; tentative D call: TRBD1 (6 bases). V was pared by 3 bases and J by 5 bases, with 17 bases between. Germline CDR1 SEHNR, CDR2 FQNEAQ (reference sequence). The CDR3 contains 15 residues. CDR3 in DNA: TGTGCCAGCAGCTTGAGTGGACAGCGTCTAAACGAGCAGTACTTC. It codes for CASSLSGQRLNEQYF.

The DNA for the CDR3 is TGTGCCAGCAGCGTAGGTGGGACTAGCCGCGATGAGCAGTTCTTC. This encodes CASSVGGTSRDEQFF. The rearrangement uses TRBV9 and TRBJ2-1; 9 bases align to TRBD2. After removal of 0 bases from V and 8 bases from J, the junction contained 6 bases not matched to a gene. The CDR3 is 15 amino acids. Germline V gene sequence: CDR1 SGDLS, CDR2 YYNGEE.

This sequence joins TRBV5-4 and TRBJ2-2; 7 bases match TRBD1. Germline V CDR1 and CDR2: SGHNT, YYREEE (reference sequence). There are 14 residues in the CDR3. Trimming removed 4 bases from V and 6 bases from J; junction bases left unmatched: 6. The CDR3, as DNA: TGTGCCAGCAGCCAGACCACAGGGGCCGGGGAGCTGTTTTTT. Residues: CASSQTTGAGELFF.

The DNA for the CDR3 is TGTGCCAGCAGTCCGGGGGACAGGGGGAATTATGGCTACACCTTC. It is translated as CASSPGDRGNYGYTF. The rearrangement joins TRBV6-5 to TRBJ1-2; 11 nucleotides agree with TRBD1. The CDR3 length is 15 residues. After removal of 5 bases from V and 5 bases from J, the junction contained 7 bases not matched to a gene. Germline V gene sequence: CDR1 MNHEY, CDR2 SVGAGI.

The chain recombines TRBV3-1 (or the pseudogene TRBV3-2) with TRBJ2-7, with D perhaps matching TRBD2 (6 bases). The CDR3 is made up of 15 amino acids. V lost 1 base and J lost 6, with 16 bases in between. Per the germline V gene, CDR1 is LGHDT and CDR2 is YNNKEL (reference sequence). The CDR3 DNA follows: TGTGCCAGCAGCCAAGGAGGCGGGGACCACCTCGAGCAGTACTTC. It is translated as CASSQGGGDHLEQYF.

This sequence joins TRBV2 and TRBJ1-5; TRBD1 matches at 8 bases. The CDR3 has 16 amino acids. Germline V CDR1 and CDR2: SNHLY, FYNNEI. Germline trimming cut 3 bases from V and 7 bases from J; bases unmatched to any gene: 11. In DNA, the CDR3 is TGTGCCAGCAGTGATGACGGGTGGGCAGGGGGCCAGCCCCAGCATTTT. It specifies CASSDDGWAGGQPQHF.

CDR3 in amino acids: CASSKRTSSYNEQFF. The DNA for the CDR3 is TGTGCCAGCAGTAAAAGGACTAGCTCCTACAATGAGCAGTTCTTC. The chain carries TRBV6-5 and TRBJ2-1, with 7 bases lining up with TRBD2. The germline V gene has CDR1 MNHEY and CDR2 SVGAGI. V lost 5 bases and J lost 0; bases outside the gene matches: 4. The length of the CDR3 is 15 residues.

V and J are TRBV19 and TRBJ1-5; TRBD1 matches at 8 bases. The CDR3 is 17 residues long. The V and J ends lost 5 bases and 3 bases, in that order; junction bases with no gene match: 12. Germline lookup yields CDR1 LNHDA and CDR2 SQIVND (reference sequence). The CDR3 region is CASSVRGDRSYNQPQHF. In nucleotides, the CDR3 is TGTGCCAGTAGTGTTCGGGGGGACAGGTCTTACAATCAGCCCCAGCATTTT.

CDR3 region: CASGTSGTYEQYF. CDR3 nucleotide sequence: TGTGCCAGCGGGACTAGCGGCACCTACGAGCAGTACTTC. The chain has TRBV19 and TRBJ2-7, with 11 bases fitting TRBD2. The trim removed 9 bases at V and 2 bases at J, leaving 3 bases unmatched. Germline assignment: CDR1 LNHDA and CDR2 SQIVND (reference sequence). The CDR3 contains 13 residues.

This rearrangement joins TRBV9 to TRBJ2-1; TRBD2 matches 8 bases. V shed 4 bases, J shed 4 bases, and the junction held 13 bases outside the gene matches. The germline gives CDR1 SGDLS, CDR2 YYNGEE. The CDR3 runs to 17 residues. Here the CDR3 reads CASSLRRGALDYNEQFF. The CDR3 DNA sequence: TGTGCCAGCAGCCTTCGGCGGGGGGCCCTCGATTACAATGAGCAGTTCTTC.

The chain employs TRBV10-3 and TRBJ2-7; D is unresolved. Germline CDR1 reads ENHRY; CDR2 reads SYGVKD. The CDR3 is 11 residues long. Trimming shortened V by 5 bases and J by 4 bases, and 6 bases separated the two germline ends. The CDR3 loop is CAISLGYEQYF. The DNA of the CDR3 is TGTGCCATCAGTTTGGGGTACGAGCAGTACTTC.

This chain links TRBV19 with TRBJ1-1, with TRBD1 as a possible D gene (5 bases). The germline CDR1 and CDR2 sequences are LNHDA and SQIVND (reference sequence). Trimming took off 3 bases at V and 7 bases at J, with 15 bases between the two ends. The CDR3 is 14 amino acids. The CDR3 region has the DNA TGTGCCAGTAGTATCCAGACAGCTCCTCGTGAAGCTTTCTTT. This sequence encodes CASSIQTAPREAFF.

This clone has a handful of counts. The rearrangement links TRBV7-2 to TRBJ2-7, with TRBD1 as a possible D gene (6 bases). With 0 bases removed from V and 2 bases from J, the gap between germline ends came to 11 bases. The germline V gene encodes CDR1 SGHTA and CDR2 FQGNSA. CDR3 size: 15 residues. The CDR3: CASSLASGATYEQYF. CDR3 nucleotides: TGTGCCAGCAGCTTAGCCTCAGGGGCGACCTACGAGCAGTACTTC. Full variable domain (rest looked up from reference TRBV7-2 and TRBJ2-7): GAGVSQSPSNKVTEKGKDVELRCDPISGHTALYWYRQSLGQGLEFLIYFQGNSAPDKSGLPSDRFSAERTGGSVSTLTIQRTQQEDSAVYLCASSLASGATYEQYFGPGTRLTVT.

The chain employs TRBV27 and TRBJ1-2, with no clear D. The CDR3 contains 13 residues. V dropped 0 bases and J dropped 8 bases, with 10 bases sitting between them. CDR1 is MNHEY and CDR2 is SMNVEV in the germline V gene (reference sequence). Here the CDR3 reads CASSLSAYTGYTF. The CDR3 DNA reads TGTGCCAGCAGTTTATCTGCTTATACGGGCTACACCTTC.

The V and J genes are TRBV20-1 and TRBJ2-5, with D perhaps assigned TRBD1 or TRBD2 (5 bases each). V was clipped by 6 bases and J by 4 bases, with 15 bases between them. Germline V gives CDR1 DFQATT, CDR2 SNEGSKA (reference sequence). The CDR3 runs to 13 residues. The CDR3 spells CSASMRGGETQYF. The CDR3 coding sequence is TGCAGTGCCAGTATGAGGGGCGGAGAGACCCAGTACTTC.

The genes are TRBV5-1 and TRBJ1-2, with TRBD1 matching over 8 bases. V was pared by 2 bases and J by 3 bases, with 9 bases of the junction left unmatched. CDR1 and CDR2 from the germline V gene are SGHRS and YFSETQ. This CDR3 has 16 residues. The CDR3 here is CASSFWPDREDYGYTF. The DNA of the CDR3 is TGCGCCAGCAGCTTTTGGCCGGACAGGGAGGACTATGGCTACACCTTC. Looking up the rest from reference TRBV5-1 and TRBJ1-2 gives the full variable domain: KAGVTQTPRYLIKTRGQQVTLSCSPISGHRSVSWYQQTPGQGLQFLFEYFSETQRNKGNFPGRFSGRQFSNSRSEMNVSTLELGDSALYLCASSFWPDREDYGYTFGSGTRLTVV.

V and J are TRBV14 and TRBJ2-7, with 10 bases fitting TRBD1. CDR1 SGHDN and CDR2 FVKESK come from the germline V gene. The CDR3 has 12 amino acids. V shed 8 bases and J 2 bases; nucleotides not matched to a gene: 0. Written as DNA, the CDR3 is TGTGCCAGCGGACAGGGGGCCTACGAGCAGTACTTC. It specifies CASGQGAYEQYF. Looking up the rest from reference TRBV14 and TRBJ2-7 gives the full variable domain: EAGVTQFPSHSVIEKGQTVTLRCDPISGHDNLYWYRRVMGKEIKFLLHFVKESKQDESGMPNNRFLAERTGGTYSTLKVQPAELEDSGVYFCASGQGAYEQYFGPGTRLTVT.

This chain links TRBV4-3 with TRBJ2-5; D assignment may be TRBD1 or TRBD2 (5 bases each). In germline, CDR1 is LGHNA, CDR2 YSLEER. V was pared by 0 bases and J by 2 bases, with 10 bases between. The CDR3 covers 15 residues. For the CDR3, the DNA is TGCGCCAGCAGCCAAGAGTCGAGGGGTCAAGAGACCCAGTACTTC. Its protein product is CASSQESRGQETQYF.

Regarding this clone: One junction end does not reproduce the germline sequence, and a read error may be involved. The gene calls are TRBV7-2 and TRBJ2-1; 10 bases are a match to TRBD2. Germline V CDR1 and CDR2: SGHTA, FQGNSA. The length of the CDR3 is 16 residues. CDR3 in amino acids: CASSLELAGPYHEQFF. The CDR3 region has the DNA TGTGCCAGCAGCTTAGAACTAGCGGGACCCTACCATGAGCAGTTCTTC.

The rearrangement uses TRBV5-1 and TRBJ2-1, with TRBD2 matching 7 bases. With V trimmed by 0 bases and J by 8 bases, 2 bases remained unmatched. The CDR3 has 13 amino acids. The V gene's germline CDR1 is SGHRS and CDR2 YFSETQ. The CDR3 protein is CASSLVGGDEQFF. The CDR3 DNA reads TGCGCCAGCAGCTTGGTTGGGGGGGATGAGCAGTTCTTC.

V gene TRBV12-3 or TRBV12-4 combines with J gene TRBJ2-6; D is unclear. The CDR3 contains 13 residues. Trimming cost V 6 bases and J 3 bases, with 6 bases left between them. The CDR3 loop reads CASSPRGANVLTF. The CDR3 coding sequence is TGTGCCAGCAGCCCCCGTGGGGCCAACGTCCTGACTTTC.

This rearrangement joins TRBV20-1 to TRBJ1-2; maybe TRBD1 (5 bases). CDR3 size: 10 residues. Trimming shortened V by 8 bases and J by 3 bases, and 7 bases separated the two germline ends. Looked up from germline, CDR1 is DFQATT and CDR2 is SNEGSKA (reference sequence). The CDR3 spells CSSGHYGYTF. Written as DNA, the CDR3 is TGCAGTTCGGGACACTATGGCTACACCTTC.

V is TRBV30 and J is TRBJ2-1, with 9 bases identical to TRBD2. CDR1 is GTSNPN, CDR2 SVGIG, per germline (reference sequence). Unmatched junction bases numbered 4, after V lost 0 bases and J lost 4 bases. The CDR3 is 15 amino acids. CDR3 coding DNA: TGTGCCTGGAGTGTATTAAGCGGGAGGTACAATGAGCAGTTCTTC. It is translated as CAWSVLSGRYNEQFF.

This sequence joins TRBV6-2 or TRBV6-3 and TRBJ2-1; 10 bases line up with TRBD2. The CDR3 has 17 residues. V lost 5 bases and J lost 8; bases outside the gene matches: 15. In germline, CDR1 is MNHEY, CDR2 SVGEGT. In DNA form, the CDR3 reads TGTGCCAGCAGTCGCCACCATCTAGCGGGAGTAGGGGATGAGCAGTTCTTC. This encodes CASSRHHLAGVGDEQFF.

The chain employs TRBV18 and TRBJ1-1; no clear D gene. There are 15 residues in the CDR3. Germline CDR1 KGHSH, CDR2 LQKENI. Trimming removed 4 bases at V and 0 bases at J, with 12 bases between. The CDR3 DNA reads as TGTGCCAGCTCACAGTCAGCCGGCATGAACACTGAAGCTTTCTTT. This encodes CASSQSAGMNTEAFF.

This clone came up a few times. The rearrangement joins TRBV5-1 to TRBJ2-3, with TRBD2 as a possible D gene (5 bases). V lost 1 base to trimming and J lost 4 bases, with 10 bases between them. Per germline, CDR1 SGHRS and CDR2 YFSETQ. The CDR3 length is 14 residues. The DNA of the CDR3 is TGCGCCAGCAGCTTGACGGCCGGGGCAGATACGCAGTATTTT. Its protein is CASSLTAGADTQYF.